These T cell receptor beta chains were read from a single sample in a study of blood T cells in healthy people across ages. In TCRdb, the 5' RACE reads were re-called with MiXCR into one record per CDR3 protein. This table has 1.5 million to 2 million distinct CDR3 sequences, 28% appearing once. Sequencing was performed on blood. The receptors originated from a woman aged 25 to 39 in good health. Each CDR3 is given with its conserved first and last residue. The D gene is left open where the match is weak. The size of a clone is reported for some rows only, either as once, few or many, or as a class for expanded clones.

TRBJ1-1 | TRBD1 | . | TRBV10-3 | TGTGCCATCAAGCCACCCCTAACAGGGGAGGTTGGCACTGAAGCTTTCTTT | CAIKPPLTGEVGTEAFF
TRBJ2-3 | TRBD1 | . | TRBV7-8 | TGTGCCAGCAGGAGCGGACAGGGGATTGATACGCAGTATTTT | CASRSGQGIDTQYF
TRBJ2-1 | TRBD2 | . | TRBV5-1 | TGCGCCAGCAGCAAGGGGACTAGCGGGGGGACCACCCTCTCCTACAATGAGCAGTTCTTC | CASSKGTSGGTTLSYNEQFF
TRBJ1-2 | TRBD1 | few | TRBV7-2 | TGTGCCAGCAGCCGGGACAGGGTCCCTAACTATGGCTACACCTTC | CASSRDRVPNYGYTF
TRBJ1-1 | . | . | TRBV6-5 | TGTGCCAGCAGGTCCGGCCGGGCACGAACTGAAGCTTTCTTT | CASRSGRARTEAFF
TRBJ1-1 | TRBD1 | . | TRBV6-5 | TGTGCCAGCAGACATCCGACAGGGGTGACTGAAGCTTTCTTT | CASRHPTGVTEAFF
TRBJ1-2 | TRBD1 | few | TRBV6-1 | TGTGCCAGCAGTGAGGAGCCGACAGGGGCCGGCTACACCTTC | CASSEEPTGAGYTF
TRBJ2-1 | TRBD2 | many | TRBV20-1 | TGCAGTGCTAGAGCAACTAGCGGGTCTAGAAGTCGCTCCTACAATGAGCAGTTCTTC | CSARATSGSRSRSYNEQFF
TRBJ2-6 | . | many | TRBV20-1 | TGCAGTGCTAGAGATCAATGGGGCTCTTGGGCCAACGTCCTGACTTTC | CSARDQWGSWANVLTF
TRBJ2-3 | . | . | TRBV29-1 | TGCAGCGTGACGAAGGACGGACGCACAGATACGCAGTATTTT | CSVTKDGRTDTQYF
TRBJ2-1 | . | . | TRBV20-1 | TGCAGTGCTAGAGGCGGTAGTGATATATACAATGAGCAGTTCTTC | CSARGGSDIYNEQFF
TRBJ1-2 | . | . | TRBV5-1 | TGCGCCAGCAGCTTTGTGGAGGGACGGAATGGCTACACCTTC | CASSFVEGRNGYTF
TRBJ1-5 | . | . | TRBV20-1 | TGCAGTGCAAGGCCCCCTGGGAGCAATCAGCCCCAGCATTTT | CSARPPGSNQPQHF
TRBJ2-1 | . | . | TRBV5-1 | TGCGCCAGCAGGGGTGGCAACTCCTACAATGAGCAGTTCTTC | CASRGGNSYNEQFF
TRBJ2-1 | TRBD1 | few | TRBV11-1 | TGTGCCAGCAGCCTGGACAGGGAAGCCAATGAGCAGTTCTTC | CASSLDREANEQFF
TRBJ2-2 | . | . | TRBV7-2 | TGTGCCAGCAAACCCCTAGCGAACACCGGGGAGCTGTTTTTT | CASKPLANTGELFF
TRBJ2-4 | . | . | TRBV6-2/TRBV6-3 | TGTGCCAGCAGTTACTCGCCTACCAATGAGCAGTACTTC | CASSYSPTNEQYF
TRBJ2-2 | TRBD1 | . | TRBV10-2 | TGCGCCAGCATGGACAGGGGAGGGTTGGTCGGGGAGCTGTTTTTT | CASMDRGGLVGELFF
TRBJ1-1 | . | few | TRBV12-3/TRBV12-4 | TGTGCCAGCAGTTGGACAGAGGGCACTGAAGCTTTCTTT | CASSWTEGTEAFF
TRBJ1-5 | . | . | TRBV6-2/TRBV6-3 | TGTGCCAGCGGTGGGGCAGGCTATAGCAATCAGCCCCAGCATTTT | CASGGAGYSNQPQHF
TRBJ1-4 | . | . | TRBV5-6 | TGTGCCAGCAGCTTGGGCGAGAAGGAAAAACTGTTTTTT | CASSLGEKEKLFF
TRBJ2-7 | . | many | TRBV7-2 | TGTGCCAGCAGCTTAGAAACTAGCCGGTCCTACGAGCAGTACTTC | CASSLETSRSYEQYF
TRBJ2-2 | . | few | TRBV7-2 | TGTGCCATCAGCTTCCGGACCGGGGAGCTGTTTTTT | CAISFRTGELFF
TRBJ2-1 | . | many | TRBV3-1 | TGTGCCAGCAGCCAAGACAGGGGCTCCTACAATGAGCAGTTCTTC | CASSQDRGSYNEQFF
TRBJ2-1 | TRBD1 | . | TRBV6-1 | TGTGCCAGCAGGGACGATCTGCCGGGACAGGGGTTCCATGAGCAGTTCTTC | CASRDDLPGQGFHEQFF
TRBJ1-2 | TRBD1 | few | TRBV7-3 | TGTGCCAGCAGTTCGGACAGGGGGCAATATAATGGCTACACCTTC | CASSSDRGQYNGYTF
TRBJ1-4 | . | . | TRBV24-1 | TGTGCAACTAGTGAAAAACTGTTTTTT | CATSEKLFF
TRBJ2-1 | TRBD2 | many | TRBV12-3/TRBV12-4 | TGTGCCAGCACCCTTAGCGGGGAGGGGAATGAGCAGTTCTTC | CASTLSGEGNEQFF
TRBJ2-7 | . | . | TRBV6-5 | TGTGCCAGCACCTATCAGGGGGAGCAGTACTTC | CASTYQGEQYF
TRBJ2-7 | TRBD1 | few | TRBV6-5 | TGTGCCAGCAGTCGGACAGGGCCCCACGAGCAGTACTTC | CASSRTGPHEQYF
TRBJ2-1 | TRBD2 | . | TRBV4-2 | TGTGCCAGCAGCCAAGGACTAGCAACGACGGGCGTCTACAATGAGCAGTTCTTC | CASSQGLATTGVYNEQFF
TRBJ2-1 | TRBD2 | . | TRBV20-1 | TGCAGTGTTGCTCTAGCGGGAGTCGTCGTCTACAATGAGCAGTTCTTC | CSVALAGVVVYNEQFF
TRBJ2-7 | . | once | TRBV27 | TGTGGCAGCAGTCCCAACAGGGTAGGGTACGAGCAGTACTTC | CGSSPNRVGYEQYF
TRBJ2-5 | TRBD1 | few | TRBV5-1 | TGCGCCAGCAGCTTTGCAGGGGGCAAGACCCAGTACTTC | CASSFAGGKTQYF
TRBJ2-4 | . | many | TRBV20-1 | TGCAGTGCTAGAGATGAATCCCGGGACATTCAGTACTTC | CSARDESRDIQYF
TRBJ2-2 | . | . | TRBV2 | TGTGCCAGCAGTGAGCCGACCGGGGAGCTGTTTTTT | CASSEPTGELFF
TRBJ2-7 | . | few | TRBV11-2 | TGTGCCAGCAGCACACTTATTGACACAGCCAGGGGCAGCTCCTACGAGCAGTACTTC | CASSTLIDTARGSSYEQYF
TRBJ2-7 | TRBD1 | few | TRBV28 | TGTGCCAGCAGTTTCCCTAAAGACAGGGCCTACGAGCAGTACTTC | CASSFPKDRAYEQYF
TRBJ2-1 | . | . | TRBV3-1 | TGTGCCAGCAGCCCGGATCGGGGTAACAATGAGCAGTTCTTC | CASSPDRGNNEQFF
TRBJ2-3 | TRBD2 | . | TRBV20-1 | TGCAGTGCACCTCTAGCGGGGGAGCGCACAGATACGCAGTATTTT | CSAPLAGERTDTQYF
TRBJ1-3 | TRBD1 | . | TRBV20-1 | TGCAGTCCTAGGACAGGGGGGTCTGGAAACACCATATATTTT | CSPRTGGSGNTIYF
TRBJ2-5 | . | . | TRBV20-1 | TGCAGCCCGAGGAACCGCGCGAAAGAGACCCAGTACTTC | CSPRNRAKETQYF
TRBJ1-4 | . | few | TRBV7-2 | TGTGCCAGCAGCCCCCGATGGACAGCGACCAAAGATGAAAAACTGTTTTTT | CASSPRWTATKDEKLFF
TRBJ1-6 | TRBD1 | . | TRBV4-3 | TGCGCCAGCGGCCGGACAGGGCGGAATTCACCCCTCCACTTT | CASGRTGRNSPLHF
TRBJ2-7 | . | . | TRBV2 | TGTGCCAGCGTAGAACTAGTGGGAGTGCGGGAGCAGTACTTC | CASVELVGVREQYF
TRBJ2-1 | . | . | TRBV12-3/TRBV12-4 | TGTGCCGGCGGATTAAACCACAATGAGCAGTTCTTC | CAGGLNHNEQFF
TRBJ2-7 | TRBD2 | many | TRBV24-1 | TGTGCCACCAGTGATATTAGCGGGAGGCCCTCCTACGAGCAGTACTTC | CATSDISGRPSYEQYF
TRBJ2-4 | . | . | TRBV5-1 | TGCGCCAGCAGCTTGGGCCTAGCTATGAGGGGCACCAAAAACATTCAGTACTTC | CASSLGLAMRGTKNIQYF
TRBJ2-7 | . | . | TRBV15 | TGTGCCACCAGCAGTGTGACTGCCAGCTCCTACAATGAGCAGTACTTC | CATSSVTASSYNEQYF
TRBJ1-6 | TRBD1 | . | TRBV4-2 | TGTGCCAGCAGCCTGGGACAGGGGGGAGAAAATTCACCCCTCCACTTT | CASSLGQGGENSPLHF
TRBJ1-2 | . | . | TRBV20-1 | TGCAGTGCTAGTCAACCAGGACAGACCACCGGCTACACCTTC | CSASQPGQTTGYTF
TRBJ2-6 | . | . | TRBV29-1 | TGCAGCGTTGAACGGAGGGGGCCCGGGGCCAACGTCCTGACTTTC | CSVERRGPGANVLTF
TRBJ2-7 | . | few | TRBV20-1 | TGCAGTGCTGGGGACGGGCTCTCCTACGAGCAGTACTTC | CSAGDGLSYEQYF
TRBJ2-3 | . | few | TRBV20-1 | TGCAGTGCTAGAGAGGCTAGCGTTAGGGACGCAGATACGCAGTATTTT | CSAREASVRDADTQYF
TRBJ2-1 | TRBD2 | many | TRBV5-1 | TGCGCCAGCAGCCATCCCCGGCGTCGGGGGGTGGATGAGCAGTTCTTC | CASSHPRRRGVDEQFF
TRBJ1-2 | . | . | TRBV24-1 | TGTGCCACCAGTGACTCGAGGCAGGCCTTTGGTGGCTACACCTTC | CATSDSRQAFGGYTF
TRBJ2-7 | . | few | TRBV4-2 | TGTGTCAGCAGCCAAGAGAATCACGAGCAGTACTTC | CVSSQENHEQYF
TRBJ2-1 | TRBD2 | few | TRBV7-3 | TGTGCCAGCAGCAGGAAAGCTCTAGCGGGGGGAAACAATGAGCAGTTCTTC | CASSRKALAGGNNEQFF
TRBJ2-7 | . | many | TRBV12-3/TRBV12-4 | TGTGCCAGCAAAACAGGCGTTTCTTACGAGCAGTACTTC | CASKTGVSYEQYF
TRBJ2-5 | TRBD1 | few | TRBV7-6 | TGTGCCAGCAGCTTGGGACAGGGGGTTCGGGTCCAAGAGACCCAGTACTTC | CASSLGQGVRVQETQYF